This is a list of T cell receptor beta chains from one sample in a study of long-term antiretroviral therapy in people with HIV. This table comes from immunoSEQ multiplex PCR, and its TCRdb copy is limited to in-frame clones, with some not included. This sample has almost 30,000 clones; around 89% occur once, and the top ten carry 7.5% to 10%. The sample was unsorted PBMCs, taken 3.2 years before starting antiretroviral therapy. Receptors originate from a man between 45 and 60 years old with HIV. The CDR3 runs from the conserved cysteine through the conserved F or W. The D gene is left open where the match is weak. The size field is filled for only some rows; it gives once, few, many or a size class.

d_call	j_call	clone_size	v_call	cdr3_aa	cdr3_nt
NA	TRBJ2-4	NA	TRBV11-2	CASSLGGGYNIQYF	TGTGCCAGCAGCTTAGGAGGGGGATATAACATTCAGTACTTC
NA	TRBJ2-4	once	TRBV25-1	CASSYRGLGDIQYF	TGTGCCAGCAGTTACCGGGGCCTTGGAGACATTCAGTACTTC
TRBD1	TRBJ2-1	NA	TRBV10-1	CASSETGGRYNEQFF	TGCGCCAGCAGTGAGACAGGGGGTCGCTACAATGAGCAGTTCTTC
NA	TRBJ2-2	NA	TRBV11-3	CASSLAGASTGELFF	TGTGCCAGCAGCTTAGCGGGGGCCAGCACCGGGGAGCTGTTTTTT
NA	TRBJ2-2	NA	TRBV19	CASSNTGTGELFF	TGTGCCAGTAGTAATACAGGGACCGGGGAGCTGTTTTTT
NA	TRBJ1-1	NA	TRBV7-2	CASSLERVTEAFF	TGTGCCAGCAGCTTAGAGCGGGTGACTGAAGCTTTCTTT
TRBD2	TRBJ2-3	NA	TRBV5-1	CASSLGLAGTDTQYF	TGCGCCAGCAGCTTGGGACTAGCGGGCACAGATACGCAGTATTTT
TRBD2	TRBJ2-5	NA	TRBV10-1	CASSAGGLAEETQYF	TGCGCCAGCAGTGCCGGAGGACTAGCGGAAGAGACCCAGTACTTC
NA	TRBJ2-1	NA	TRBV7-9	CASSLSGFNEQFF	TGTGCCAGCAGCTTATCCGGGTTCAATGAGCAGTTCTTC
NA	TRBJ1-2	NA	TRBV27	CASREQEANYGYTF	TGTGCCAGCAGGGAACAGGAAGCTAACTATGGCTACACCTTC
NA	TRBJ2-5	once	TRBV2	CASSEWVEAQYF	TGTGCCAGCAGTGAATGGGTGGAAGCCCAGTACTTC
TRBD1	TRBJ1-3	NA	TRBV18	CASSPLTGGGNTIYF	TGTGCCAGCTCACCATTAACAGGGGGCGGAAACACCATATATTTT
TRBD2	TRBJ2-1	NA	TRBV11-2	CASRRPGTSVVNEQFF	TGTGCCAGCAGGAGACCCGGGACTAGCGTCGTTAATGAGCAGTTCTTC
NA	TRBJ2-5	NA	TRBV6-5	CASSYGGGETQYF	TGTGCCAGCAGTTACGGAGGGGGAGAGACCCAGTACTTC
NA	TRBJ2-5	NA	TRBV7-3	CASSLGLGGQETQYF	TGTGCCAGCAGCTTAGGCCTCGGGGGCCAAGAGACCCAGTACTTC
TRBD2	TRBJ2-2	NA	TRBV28	CASSPTSGSSTGELFF	TGTGCCAGCAGTCCGACTAGCGGGAGCAGCACCGGGGAGCTGTTTTTT
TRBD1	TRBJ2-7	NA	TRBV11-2	CASSLNGDRLAEQYF	TGTGCCAGCAGCTTAAATGGGGACAGGCTGGCGGAGCAGTACTTC
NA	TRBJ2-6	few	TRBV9	CASSVRGDSWGVLTF	TGTGCCAGCAGCGTAAGGGGGGACTCTTGGGGCGTCCTGACTTTC
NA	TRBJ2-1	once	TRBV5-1	CASSAIVGYEQFF	TGCGCCAGCAGCGCGATTGTGGGCTATGAGCAGTTCTTC
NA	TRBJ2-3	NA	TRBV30	CAWSPVSPDTQYF	TGTGCCTGGAGTCCGGTTTCTCCAGATACGCAGTATTTT
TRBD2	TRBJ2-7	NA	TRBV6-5	CASSSSGRYEQYF	TGTGCCAGCAGTTCTAGCGGGAGGTACGAGCAGTACTTC
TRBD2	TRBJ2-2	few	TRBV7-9	CASSFAGAGELFF	TGTGCCAGCAGCTTTGCGGGGGCCGGGGAGCTGTTTTTT
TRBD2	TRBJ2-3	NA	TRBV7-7	CASSLGLAGVSDTQYF	TGTGCTAGCAGCTTAGGACTAGCGGGGGTTTCAGATACGCAGTATTTT
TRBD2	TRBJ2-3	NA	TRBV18	CASSLWTSGSTDTQYF	TGTGCCAGCTCACTCTGGACTAGCGGGAGCACAGATACGCAGTATTTT
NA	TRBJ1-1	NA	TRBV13	CASSLGTTLLNTEAFF	TGTGCCAGCAGCTTAGGGACCACGTTGTTGAACACTGAAGCTTTCTTT
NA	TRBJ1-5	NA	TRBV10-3	CAISDRAGDQPQHF	TGTGCCATCAGTGATAGGGCAGGGGATCAGCCCCAGCATTTT
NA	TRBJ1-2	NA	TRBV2	CASSDAAGYGYTF	TGTGCCAGCAGTGATGCGGCGGGCTATGGCTACACCTTC
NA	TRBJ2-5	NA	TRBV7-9	CASSSGDSTQETQYF	TGTGCCAGCAGCTCGGGGGACAGCACCCAAGAGACCCAGTACTTC
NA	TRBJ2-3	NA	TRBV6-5	CASSYSGVHTDTQYF	TGTGCCAGCAGTTACTCCGGGGTCCACACAGATACGCAGTATTTT
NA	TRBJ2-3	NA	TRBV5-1	CASSSSGGITDTQYF	TGCGCCAGCAGCTCCTCCGGGGGAATCACAGATACGCAGTATTTT
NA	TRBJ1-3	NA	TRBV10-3	CAISDAYSGNTIYF	TGTGCCATCAGTGACGCCTACTCTGGAAACACCATATATTTT
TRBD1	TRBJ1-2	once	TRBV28	CASSHTRDRGGNYGYTF	TGTGCCAGCAGTCATACCCGGGACAGGGGCGGTAACTATGGCTACACCTTC
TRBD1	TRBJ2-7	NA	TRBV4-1	CASSQGPGQGTYEQYF	TGCGCCAGCAGCCAAGGGCCGGGACAGGGGACCTACGAGCAGTACTTC
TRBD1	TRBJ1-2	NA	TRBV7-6	CASSKRDREFGYTF	TGTGCCAGCAGCAAACGGGACAGGGAGTTTGGCTACACCTTC
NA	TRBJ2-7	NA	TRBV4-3	CASSQRAGAREQYF	TGCGCCAGCAGCCAAAGGGCAGGGGCGCGGGAGCAGTACTTC
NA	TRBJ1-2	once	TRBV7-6	CASTPASAGTNYGYTF	TGTGCCAGCACCCCGGCCTCGGCAGGGACCAACTATGGCTACACCTTC
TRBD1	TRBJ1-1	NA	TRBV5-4	CASSPKGQGSTEAFF	TGTGCCAGCAGCCCTAAGGGACAGGGAAGCACTGAAGCTTTCTTT
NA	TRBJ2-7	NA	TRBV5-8	CASSLDSSTNEQYF	TGTGCCAGCAGCTTGGACTCGTCCACTAACGAGCAGTACTTC
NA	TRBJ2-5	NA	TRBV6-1	CASSLEGLNGKTQYF	TGTGCCAGCAGTTTAGAGGGTCTCAACGGGAAGACCCAGTACTTC
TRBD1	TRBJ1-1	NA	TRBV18	CASSPRVQGDTEAFF	TGTGCCAGCTCACCTAGGGTTCAGGGGGACACTGAAGCTTTCTTT
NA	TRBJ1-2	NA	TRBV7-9	CASSLPPGYTF	TGTGCCAGCAGCTTACCCCCTGGCTACACCTTC
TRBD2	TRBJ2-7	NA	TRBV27	CASSPLAGGPSYEQYF	TGTGCCAGCAGCCCCCTAGCGGGAGGGCCTTCCTACGAGCAGTACTTC
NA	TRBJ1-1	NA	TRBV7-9	CASWGFGETEAFF	TGTGCCAGCTGGGGGTTCGGTGAAACTGAAGCTTTCTTT